The clone carrying this T cell receptor beta chain appeared many times. This sample was taken from a study of regulatory T cells in long-lasting Graves disease. Libraries of TCR beta came from iRepertoire HTBI primers plus Arm-PCR of CDR3 regions. MiXCR, applied by TCRdb to the multiplex PCR reads, yields one record per CDR3 protein. The sample yields 300,000 or so distinct CDR3 sequences, 15% to 20% seen once. Stated time point: persistent/refractory GD, antithyroid drugs over 5 years with positive TRAb. Extracted PBMC RNA gave rise to the TCR library. The CDR3 extends over 14 amino acids. Germline V gene data show CDR1 as SEHNR and CDR2 as FQNEAQ (reference sequence). The junction had 6 bases not matched to a gene; V was cut back by 3 bases and J by 8 bases.

This chain connects TRBV7-9 to TRBJ1-4; 7 bases are a match to TRBD1. This specimen was peripheral blood mononuclear cells (PBMCs), taken when the disease was refractory, from a patient treated with antithyroid drugs. The sequence derives from a female donor with Graves disease. This CDR3 is CASSFDRVSEKLFF. CDR3 nucleotides: TGTGCCAGCAGCTTCGACAGGGTTAGCGAAAAACTGTTTTTT.